This TCR beta chain is drawn from a study of blood T cell repertoires in COVID-19 (dated by TCRdb to between 2020 and 2021). With regard to the full study: The collaborator samples originated in the United States, Italy and Spain and spanned the acute and convalescent phases of COVID-19. The prospective study material was composed of cDNA or gDNA derived from T cells, B-cell-depleted T cells, or PBMCs. Deeply sampled blood TCRbeta repertoires from subjects exposed to, actively infected with, or recovered from COVID-19 were included in the dataset. The repertoires were released in a freely available public database meant as a resource for research on the immune response to SARS-CoV-2. The samples were drawn from the first 160 participants of the ongoing ImmuneRACE study and from 950 to 1,500 subjects provided by 6 global collaborators. Nearly every sample came with metadata listing a de-identified subject ID, COVID-19 status, age in years and sex. Where available, HLA class I and class II types were obtained from metadata supplied by the sample provider rather than from assay-based typing.

The immunoSEQ Assay, a bias-controlled multiplex PCR, was used to amplify TCRbeta CDR3 regions from genomic DNA. Under the source paper's analysis protocol: The number of nucleated cells in each sample was estimated from the amplification of reference gene primers within the assay. To quantify the absolute abundance of each unique TCRbeta CDR3 rearrangement, sequence reads were collapsed and filtered. For each sample, productive Simpson clonality was calculated as the square root of Simpson's diversity index across productive rearrangements. TCRdb took over this immuneACCESS table, retaining in-frame rearrangements with V and J assigned. Such tables are incomplete; in checked studies, under half of the missing clones stem from an unresolved V gene, and the remainder is unexplained. Clone size and the V and J calls come from that table; the DNA yielded D and trimming. This sample gives tens of thousands of clones in total; around 90% of them show up just once. The leading ten clones occupy about 18% of the sample.

Regarding this clone: This clone's antigen is unknown. No clone much larger than this one lies a single base away; base qualities are absent.

The research as a whole found: How much clinical and demographic metadata was included differed by source and by participant, and the metadata was provided uncurated.

Compared with germline, V lacks 1 base and J lacks 3 bases; bases without a gene match: 3. CDR1 and CDR2 are read off the germline V gene as KGHSY and FQNENV. Counted from cysteine to phenylalanine, this CDR3 has 14 amino acids. Only the CDR3 region is kept as DNA, spanning 42 bases read in frame from base 1. Collaborating institutions collected whole blood in K2EDTA tubes following their own protocols. For TCRbeta analysis, collaborator samples were shipped as frozen whole blood, as isolated PBMCs, or as DNA extracted from either sample type. The chain is assembled from TRBV16 and TRBJ2-7; TRBD1 agrees with 7 junctional bases. The sequence came from a human donor in a cohort sampled during active COVID-19. The material sequenced was peripheral blood. CDR3 reads: CASSQWDSLYEQYF. The sequenced DNA: TGTGCCAGCAGCCAATGGGACAGCCTCTACGAGCAGTACTTC.